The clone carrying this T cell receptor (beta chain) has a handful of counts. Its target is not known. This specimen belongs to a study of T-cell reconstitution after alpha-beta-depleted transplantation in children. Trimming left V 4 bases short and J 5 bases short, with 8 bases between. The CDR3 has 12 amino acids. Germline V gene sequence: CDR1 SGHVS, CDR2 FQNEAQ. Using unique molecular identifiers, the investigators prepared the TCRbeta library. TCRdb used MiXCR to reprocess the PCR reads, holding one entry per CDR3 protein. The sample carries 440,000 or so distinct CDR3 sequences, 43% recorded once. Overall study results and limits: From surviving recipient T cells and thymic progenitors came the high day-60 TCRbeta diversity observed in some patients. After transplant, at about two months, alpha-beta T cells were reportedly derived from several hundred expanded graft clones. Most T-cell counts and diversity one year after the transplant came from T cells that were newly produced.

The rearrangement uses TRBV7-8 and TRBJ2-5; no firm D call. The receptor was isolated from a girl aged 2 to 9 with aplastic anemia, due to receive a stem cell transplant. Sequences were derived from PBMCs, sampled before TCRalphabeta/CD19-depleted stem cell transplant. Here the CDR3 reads CASSWPGETQYF. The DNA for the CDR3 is TGTGCCAGCAGCTGGCCGGGTGAGACCCAGTACTTC.